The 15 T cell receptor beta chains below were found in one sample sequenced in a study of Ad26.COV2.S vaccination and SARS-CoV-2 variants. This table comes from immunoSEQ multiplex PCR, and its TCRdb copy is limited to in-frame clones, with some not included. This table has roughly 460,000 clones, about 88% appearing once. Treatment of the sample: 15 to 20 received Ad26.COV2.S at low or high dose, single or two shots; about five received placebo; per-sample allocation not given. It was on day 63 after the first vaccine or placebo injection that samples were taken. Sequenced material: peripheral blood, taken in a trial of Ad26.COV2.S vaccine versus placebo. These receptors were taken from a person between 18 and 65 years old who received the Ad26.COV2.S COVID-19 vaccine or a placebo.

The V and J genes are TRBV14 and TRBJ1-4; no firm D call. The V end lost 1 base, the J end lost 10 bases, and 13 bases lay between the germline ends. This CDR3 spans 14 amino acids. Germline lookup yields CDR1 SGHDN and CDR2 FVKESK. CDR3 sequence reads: CASSQGPGSRKLFF. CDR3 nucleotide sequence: TGTGCCAGCAGCCAAGGGCCAGGTTCCCGAAAACTGTTTTTT.

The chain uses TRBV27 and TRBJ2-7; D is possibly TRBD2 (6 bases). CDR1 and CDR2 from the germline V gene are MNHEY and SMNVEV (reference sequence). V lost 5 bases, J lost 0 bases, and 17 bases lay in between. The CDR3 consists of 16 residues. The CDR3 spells CASSPSAGSTSYEQYF. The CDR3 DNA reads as TGTGCCAGCAGTCCTAGTGCGGGGTCTACCTCCTACGAGCAGTACTTC.

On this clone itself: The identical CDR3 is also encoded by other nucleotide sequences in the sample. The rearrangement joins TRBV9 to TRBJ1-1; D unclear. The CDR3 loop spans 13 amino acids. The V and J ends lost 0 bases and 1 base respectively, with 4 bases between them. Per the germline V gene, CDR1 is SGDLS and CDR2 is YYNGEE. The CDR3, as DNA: TGTGCCAGCAGCGTAGTACAGAACACTGAAGCTTTCTTT. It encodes CASSVVQNTEAFF.

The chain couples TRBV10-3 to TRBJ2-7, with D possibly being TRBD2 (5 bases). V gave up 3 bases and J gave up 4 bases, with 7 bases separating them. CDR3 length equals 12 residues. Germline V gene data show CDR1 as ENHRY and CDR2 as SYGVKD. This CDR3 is CAISDRTYEQYF. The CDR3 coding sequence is TGTGCCATCAGTGACAGGACTTACGAGCAGTACTTC.

The CDR3 loop reads CASSQEGGGRELFF. In DNA form, the CDR3 reads TGTGCCAGCAGCCAAGAAGGCGGGGGCCGGGAGCTGTTTTTT. The rearrangement uses TRBV3-1 (or the pseudogene TRBV3-2) and TRBJ2-2; maybe TRBD2 (7 bases). The CDR3 sequence is 14 residues long. V lost 0 bases and J 9 bases, leaving 11 bases between the germline ends. Per the germline V gene, CDR1 is LGHDT and CDR2 is YNNKEL (reference sequence).

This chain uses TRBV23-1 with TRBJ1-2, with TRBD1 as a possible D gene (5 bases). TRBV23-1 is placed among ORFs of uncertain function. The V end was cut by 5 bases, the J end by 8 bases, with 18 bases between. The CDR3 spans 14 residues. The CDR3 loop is CASSYGGQGKGYTF. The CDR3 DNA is TGCGCCAGCAGTTATGGCGGGCAGGGCAAAGGCTACACCTTC.

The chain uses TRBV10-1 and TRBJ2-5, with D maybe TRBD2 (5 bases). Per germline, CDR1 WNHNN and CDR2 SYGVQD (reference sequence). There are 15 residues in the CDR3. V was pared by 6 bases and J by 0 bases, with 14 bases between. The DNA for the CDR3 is TGCGCCAGCAGAACTCGGGAACTCCACCAAGAGACCCAGTACTTC. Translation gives CASRTRELHQETQYF.

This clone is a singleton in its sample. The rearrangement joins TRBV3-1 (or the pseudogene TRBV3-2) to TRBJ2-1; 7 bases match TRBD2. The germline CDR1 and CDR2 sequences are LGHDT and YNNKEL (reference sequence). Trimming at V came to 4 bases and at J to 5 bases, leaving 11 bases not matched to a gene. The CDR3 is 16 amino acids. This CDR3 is CASSPRVAGSNNEQFF. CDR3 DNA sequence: TGTGCCAGCAGCCCCCGTGTAGCGGGTAGCAACAATGAGCAGTTCTTC.

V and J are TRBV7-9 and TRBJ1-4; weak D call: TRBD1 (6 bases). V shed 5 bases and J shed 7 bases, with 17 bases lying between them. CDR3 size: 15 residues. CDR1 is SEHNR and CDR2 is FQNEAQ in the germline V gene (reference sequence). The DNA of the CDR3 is TGTGCCAGCAGCGACGGGACAACCAGGGGTGAAAAACTGTTTTTT. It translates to CASSDGTTRGEKLFF.

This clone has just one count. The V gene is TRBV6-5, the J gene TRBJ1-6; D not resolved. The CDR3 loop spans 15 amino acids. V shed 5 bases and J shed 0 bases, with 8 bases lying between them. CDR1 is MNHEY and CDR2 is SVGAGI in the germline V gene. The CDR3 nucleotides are TGTGCCAGCAGTAGTGCGAGCTCCTATAATTCACCCCTCCACTTT. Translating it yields CASSSASSYNSPLHF.

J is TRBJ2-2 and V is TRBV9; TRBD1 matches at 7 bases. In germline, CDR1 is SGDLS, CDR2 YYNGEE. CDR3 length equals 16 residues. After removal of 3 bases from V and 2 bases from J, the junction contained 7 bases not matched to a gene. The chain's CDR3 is CASSELGTANTGELFF. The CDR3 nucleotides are TGTGCCAGCAGCGAATTGGGGACAGCAAACACCGGGGAGCTGTTTTTT.

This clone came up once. CDR3 residues: CASSHGQSSGNTIYF. CDR3 nucleotides: TGCGCCAGCAGCCATGGACAGAGCTCTGGAAACACCATATATTTT. The chain recombines TRBV4-1 with TRBJ1-3, with D possibly matching TRBD1 (6 bases). Germline assignment: CDR1 MGHRA and CDR2 YSYEKL. V shed 3 bases and J shed 0 bases, with 9 bases lying between them. This CDR3 comprises 15 residues.

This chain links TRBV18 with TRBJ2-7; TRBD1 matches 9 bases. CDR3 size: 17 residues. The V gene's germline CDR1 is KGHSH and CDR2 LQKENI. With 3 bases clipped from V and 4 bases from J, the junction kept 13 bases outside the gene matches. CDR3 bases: TGTGCCAGCTCACCCGGAGGACAGGGGCTTTCCTGGTACGAGCAGTACTTC. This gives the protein CASSPGGQGLSWYEQYF.

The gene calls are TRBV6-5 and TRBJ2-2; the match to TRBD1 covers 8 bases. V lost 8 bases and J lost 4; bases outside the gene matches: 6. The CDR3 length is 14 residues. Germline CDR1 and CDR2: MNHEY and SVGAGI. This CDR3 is CASGRTGSTGELFF. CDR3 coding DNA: TGTGCCAGCGGAAGGACAGGGAGCACCGGGGAGCTGTTTTTT.

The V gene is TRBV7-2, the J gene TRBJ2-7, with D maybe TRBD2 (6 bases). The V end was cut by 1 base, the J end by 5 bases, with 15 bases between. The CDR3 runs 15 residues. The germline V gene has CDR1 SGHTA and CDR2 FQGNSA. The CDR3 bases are TGTGCCAGCAGCTTAGTACAAGGGACTCCCGACGAGCAGTACTTC. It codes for CASSLVQGTPDEQYF.